Presented here are 5 T cell receptor beta chains from one specimen sequenced in a study of OX40 agonist ivuxolimab in advanced cancers. Libraries were prepared by immunoSEQ multiplex PCR; TCRdb keeps only in-frame clonotypes and omits some of them. The table includes more than 80,000 clones, 91% detected once. This specimen consisted of CD4+ or CD8+ T cells sorted from blood, obtained in a trial of the OX40 agonist ivuxolimab. The receptors shown here come from an adult with an advanced solid tumor such as melanoma, head and neck, liver or kidney cancer.

V gene TRBV5-4 combines with J gene TRBJ1-5; unclear D gene. The V and J ends lost 4 bases and 8 bases respectively, with 16 bases between them. The CDR3 has 14 amino acids. Germline V CDR1 and CDR2: SGHNT, YYREEE (reference sequence). The DNA of the CDR3 is TGTGCCAGCAGCCAAAACGCGGGTCGCGAGCCCCAGCATTTT. Amino acid sequence: CASSQNAGREPQHF.

The chain uses TRBV21-1 and TRBJ2-3. TRBV21-1 is a recognized pseudogene. The CDR3 is made up of 15 amino acids. CDR3 loop: CATLIGCSSTDTQYF. The CDR3 DNA reads as TGTGCCACCCTGATTGGTTGCTCTAGCACAGATACGCAGTATTTT.

V gene TRBV28 combines with J gene TRBJ2-7; D is unclear. Germline V CDR1 and CDR2: MDHEN, SYDVKM. The CDR3 has 11 amino acids. Trimming pared 6 bases from V and 3 bases from J, leaving 6 bases between. This CDR3 is CASRGNYEQYF. The CDR3 nucleotides are TGTGCCAGCAGGGGGAACTACGAGCAGTACTTC. Supplemented by reference TRBV28 and TRBJ2-7, the full variable domain reads DVKVTQSSRYLVKRTGEKVFLECVQDMDHENMFWYRQDPGLGLRLIYFSYDVKMKEKGDIPEGYSVSREKKERFSLILESASTNQTSMYLCASRGNYEQYFGPGTRLTVT.

This chain connects TRBV10-3 to TRBJ1-6; 7 bases line up with TRBD1. Trimming took 11 bases from V and 5 from J; bases not matched to a gene: 9. There are 14 residues in the CDR3. CDR1 and CDR2 (germline): ENHRY, SYGVKD. The CDR3 reads CAARLGTDNSPLHF. CDR3 coding DNA: TGTGCCGCCCGTCTAGGGACAGATAATTCACCCCTCCACTTT.

V and J are TRBV30 and TRBJ2-7; D not certain. From germline, CDR1 is GTSNPN and CDR2 SVGIG (reference sequence). Trimming left V 0 bases short and J 4 bases short, with 22 bases between. The CDR3 runs 17 residues. CDR3 in DNA: TGTGCCTGGAGTGTAACCACCCCTCGTAGTCGGCCTTACGAGCAGTACTTC. It translates to CAWSVTTPRSRPYEQYF.